This passage covers 3 T cell receptor beta chains from one sample sequenced in a study of metastatic and nonmetastatic thyroid tumors. TCRdb re-analyzed the PCR reads using MiXCR. The data show over 25,000 clones, with 18% seen just once and about 10% held by the top ten. Thyroid surgery was performed in patients who had received no treatment beforehand. The sequenced sample was blood. The receptors here all came from a female donor with papillary thyroid cancer or a benign thyroid nodule (not recorded which). Some clones in this sample may be carry-over from other donors' samples.

This clone occurred many times. The chain combines TRBV3-1 with TRBJ1-1; D gene ambiguous. Germline V CDR1 and CDR2: LGHDT, YNNKEL (reference sequence). V lost 6 bases and J lost 1, with 12 bases in between. The CDR3 spans 14 residues. This chain's CDR3 is CASSLNWGNTEAFF. CDR3 nucleotides: TGTGCCAGCAGTCTTAACTGGGGGAACACTGAAGCTTTCTTT.

This clone was counted many times. V gene TRBV18 combines with J gene TRBJ1-5; a weak D match, TRBD1 (6 bases). The CDR3 covers 15 residues. The V and J ends lost 2 bases and 4 bases respectively, with 12 bases between them. Germline V CDR1 and CDR2: KGHSH, LQKENI. As DNA, the CDR3 is TGTGCCAGCTCACCAGGGATGGGACAAAATCAGCCCCAGCATTTT. Translation gives CASSPGMGQNQPQHF.

The rearrangement joins TRBV11-1 to TRBJ2-1; unclear D gene. The germline V and J ends were trimmed by 5 bases and 0 bases, with 11 bases remaining between them. Germline V gives CDR1 SGHAT, CDR2 FQDESV (reference sequence). CDR3 length equals 15 residues. This CDR3 reads CASSTGYDSYNEQFF. CDR3 DNA sequence: TGTGCCAGCAGCACGGGTTACGACTCCTACAATGAGCAGTTCTTC.